The 29 T cell receptor beta chains given below trace back to one sample, sequenced in a study of early T cells in non-severe SARS-CoV-2 infection. TCRdb independently ran MiXCR on the 5' RACE reads; one entry per CDR3 protein. The top ten hold about 5.1% of the sample, which has 37,000 or so distinct CDR3 sequences, over 4.5% seen once. Specimen: whole blood. The receptor set was obtained from an adult who was a healthcare worker with PCR-confirmed SARS-CoV-2 infection or an uninfected control (not recorded which).

This clonotype was seen only a few times. This chain uses TRBV20-1 with TRBJ2-5; no definite D call. The CDR3 is 11 residues long. The V end lost 5 bases, the J end lost 2 bases, and 6 bases lay between the germline ends. Germline CDR1 DFQATT, CDR2 SNEGSKA (reference sequence). DNA of the CDR3: TGCAGTGCTCCGACTCAAGAGACCCAGTACTTC. Residues: CSAPTQETQYF.

This clonotype occurred a few times. The chain has TRBV7-9 and TRBJ2-6; D call uncertain. The CDR3 consists of 15 residues. Between the trimmed V and J ends, which lost 4 bases and 3 bases, there was a span of 10 bases. Germline CDR1 SEHNR, CDR2 FQNEAQ (reference sequence). CDR3 nucleotides: TGTGCCAGCAGCTCAGTGGGGAATGGGGCCAACGTCCTGACTTTC. Protein product: CASSSVGNGANVLTF.

DNA for the CDR3: TGTGCCAGCAGCAACGCCCACTCCTACGAGCAGTACTTC. This gives the protein CASSNAHSYEQYF. The chain combines TRBV9 with TRBJ2-7; D uncertain. From germline, CDR1 is SGDLS and CDR2 YYNGEE. The V end was cut by 4 bases, the J end by 0 bases, with 8 bases between. The CDR3 is 13 amino acids.

In its sample, this clonotype was seen many times. The rearrangement uses TRBV7-8 and TRBJ2-7; D is tentatively TRBD1 or TRBD2 (5 bases each). Per germline, CDR1 SGHVS and CDR2 FQNEAQ. V was trimmed by 2 bases and J by 2 bases, leaving 19 bases between them. The CDR3 is 17 residues long. This chain's CDR3 is CASSLPPGRPVAYEQYF. In DNA, the CDR3 is TGTGCCAGCAGCTTACCTCCGGGACGGCCGGTGGCCTACGAGCAGTACTTC.

With regard to this clonotype: This may arise from a read error, as a much more abundant clone is one base away. The chain links TRBV28 to TRBJ2-7; a possible D gene is TRBD2 (5 bases). Trimming cost V 6 bases and J 2 bases, with 14 bases left between them. Germline V CDR1 and CDR2: MDHEN, SYDVKM. This CDR3 is built from 14 residues. The CDR3 DNA follows: TGTGCCAGCAGAACGACCACTAGGCCCTACGAGCAGTACTTC. Translated, it gives CASRTTTRPYEQYF.

This clonotype was recorded at least ten times. The chain employs TRBV6-1 and TRBJ2-3; 7 positions match TRBD1. V shed 6 bases, J shed 4 bases, and the junction held 7 bases outside the gene matches. The length of the CDR3 is 14 residues. Germline CDR1 is MNHNS and CDR2 is SASEGT. The CDR3 DNA is TGTGCCAGCAGCCTGACAGGGAGCGCAGATACGCAGTATTTT. This codes for CASSLTGSADTQYF.

At least ten counts were recorded for this clonotype. V and J are TRBV6-1 and TRBJ2-7; D is possibly TRBD1 or TRBD2 (5 bases each). CDR1 and CDR2 from the germline V gene are MNHNS and SASEGT. The V gene lost 0 bases and the J gene lost 2 bases, with 11 bases spanning the gap. The CDR3 sequence is 15 residues long. In DNA, the CDR3 is TGTGCCAGCAGTGAAGCGGGGGTGGGGCCCTACGAGCAGTACTTC. Translated: CASSEAGVGPYEQYF.

This clonotype was observed many times. CDR3 nucleotide sequence: TGCAGTGCTAGTAACCCGAGGAGGGATGAAGCTTTCTTT. Amino acids: CSASNPRRDEAFF. The V gene is TRBV20-1, the J gene TRBJ1-1, with D unresolved. The CDR3 has 13 residues. The germline V gene encodes CDR1 DFQATT and CDR2 SNEGSKA (reference sequence). The V end lost 3 bases, the J end lost 7 bases, and 15 bases lay between the germline ends.

The chain joins TRBV3-1 to TRBJ2-7; the D is unclear. CDR1 is LGHDT and CDR2 is YNNKEL in the germline V gene (reference sequence). The ends were cut back, 9 bases at V and 2 bases at J, with 5 bases in the middle. The CDR3 runs to 10 residues. The CDR3 protein is CARKTYEQYF. The CDR3 DNA reads as TGTGCCAGGAAAACCTACGAGCAGTACTTC.

This clonotype was recorded many times. This chain uses TRBV28 with TRBJ2-5; D is possibly TRBD1 (5 bases). Germline lookup yields CDR1 MDHEN and CDR2 SYDVKM. The V gene lost 6 bases and the J gene lost 1 base, with 21 bases spanning the gap. The CDR3 totals 17 residues. CDR3 nucleotide sequence: TGTGCCAGCAGACAGGTCGGTTCATCCGGACCCCAAGAGACCCAGTACTTC. Its protein is CASRQVGSSGPQETQYF.

This clonotype was observed a few times. The rearrangement links TRBV29-1 to TRBJ2-2, with D perhaps matching TRBD1 (7 bases). Germline CDR1 and CDR2: SQVTM and ANQGSEA. V lost 2 bases and J 5 bases, leaving 15 bases between the germline ends. The length of the CDR3 is 15 residues. CDR3 DNA: TGCAGCGTTGAACCCAGGGGGGCCGGGACCGGGGAGCTGTTTTTT. This translates into CSVEPRGAGTGELFF.

There are many counts of this clonotype. Written as DNA, the CDR3 is TGCAGTGCTAGAGATTGGGGGCAGGGCCTCTCCTACGAGCAGTACTTC. Protein: CSARDWGQGLSYEQYF. The chain uses TRBV20-1 and TRBJ2-7, with D perhaps matching TRBD1 (6 bases). V lost 0 bases to trimming and J lost 0 bases, with 15 bases between them. The germline CDR1 and CDR2 sequences are DFQATT and SNEGSKA (reference sequence). The CDR3 is 16 residues long.

The chain is built from TRBV29-1 and TRBJ2-7; 8 nucleotides match TRBD1. The V segment lost 6 bases and the J segment 4 bases; nucleotides outside the gene matches: 11. Germline V lookup: CDR1 SQVTM, CDR2 ANQGSEA. This CDR3 is 14 amino acids long. As DNA, the CDR3 is TGCAGCGTGAGCGGCGGAGGACAGGGTTACGAGCAGTACTTC. The encoded protein is CSVSGGGQGYEQYF.

The chain joins TRBV7-2 to TRBJ2-7, with D possibly being TRBD1 or TRBD2 (5 bases each). V was pared by 5 bases and J by 3 bases, with 23 bases between. The germline V gene has CDR1 SGHTA and CDR2 FQGNSA. The CDR3 contains 17 residues. This chain's CDR3 is CASSARRDPGLSYEQYF. The CDR3, as DNA: TGTGCCAGCAGCGCCCGACGCGACCCGGGGCTTAGCTACGAGCAGTACTTC.

This clonotype turned up a few times. This chain uses TRBV11-2 with TRBJ2-3; D remains ambiguous. The V end was cut by 0 bases, the J end by 5 bases, with 6 bases between. Germline V gene sequence: CDR1 SGHAT, CDR2 FQNNGV. CDR3 length: 13 residues. CDR3 in DNA: TGTGCCAGCAGCTTAGATCAAGGAGATACGCAGTATTTT. Its protein product is CASSLDQGDTQYF. Based on the CDR3 plus reference TRBV11-2 and TRBJ2-3, the full variable domain is EAGVAQSPRYKIIEKRQSVAFWCNPISGHATLYWYQQILGQGPKLLIQFQNNGVVDDSQLPKDRFSAERLKGVDSTLKIQPAKLEDSAVYLCASSLDQGDTQYFGPGTRLTVL.

The sample holds many counts of this clonotype. V gene TRBV11-2 combines with J gene TRBJ2-5, with no clear D. CDR1 SGHAT and CDR2 FQNNGV come from the germline V gene. This CDR3 spans 11 amino acids. The V end was cut by 5 bases, the J end by 5 bases, with 6 bases between. The CDR3 loop reads CASSAAETQYF. As DNA, the CDR3 is TGTGCCAGCAGCGCTGCGGAGACCCAGTACTTC.

This chain joins TRBV12-3 or TRBV12-4 and TRBJ2-3, with 9 bases lining up with TRBD1. V lost 2 bases, J lost 1 base, and 1 base stayed unmatched. The CDR3 covers 15 residues. CDR3 sequence: CASSLRDRGTDTQYF. The CDR3 nucleotides read TGTGCCAGCAGTTTACGGGACAGGGGCACAGATACGCAGTATTTT.

This clonotype was seen more than once but under ten times. The chain uses TRBV6-6 and TRBJ1-1; the D gene is possibly TRBD1 (5 bases). V was clipped by 5 bases and J by 5 bases, with 18 bases between them. This CDR3 contains 15 residues. CDR1 and CDR2 (germline): MNHNY, SVGAGI (reference sequence). The CDR3 reads CASSEQFGAGTEAFF. DNA of the CDR3: TGTGCCAGCAGTGAACAGTTTGGGGCGGGGACTGAAGCTTTCTTT.

Many counts were recorded for this clonotype. The rearrangement links TRBV19 to TRBJ1-5; D uncertain. V shed 6 bases and J shed 3 bases, with 21 bases lying between them. This CDR3 comprises 17 residues. In germline, CDR1 is LNHDA, CDR2 SQIVND (reference sequence). The CDR3 sequence: CASRTLAEGAFNQPQHF. In DNA, the CDR3 is TGTGCCAGTAGAACCCTGGCGGAGGGCGCCTTCAATCAGCCCCAGCATTTT.

This clonotype was observed many times. This chain uses TRBV4-1 with TRBJ2-1, with 7 bases that match TRBD2. Germline CDR1 and CDR2: MGHRA and YSYEKL. The ends lost 4 bases at V and 2 bases at J; junction bases unmatched: 11. This CDR3 region has 17 residues. The CDR3: CASSPGYRDYTYNEQFF. The CDR3 bases are TGCGCCAGCAGCCCAGGGTACCGGGACTACACCTACAATGAGCAGTTCTTC.

J is TRBJ2-5 and V is TRBV6-2 or TRBV6-3; TRBD2 might be the D (6 bases). The CDR3 covers 17 residues. The V gene's germline CDR1 is MNHEY and CDR2 SVGEGT. The V end was cut by 5 bases, the J end by 2 bases, with 21 bases between. The CDR3 nucleotides read TGTGCCAGCAGTAAGGGGAGGATAGCGGAGTTACAAGAGACCCAGTACTTC. This encodes CASSKGRIAELQETQYF.

This chain joins TRBV12-3 or TRBV12-4 and TRBJ1-5; TRBD1 might be the D (5 bases). With 3 bases removed from V and 0 bases from J, the gap between germline ends came to 9 bases. This CDR3 spans 15 amino acids. CDR3 nucleotides: TGTGCCAGCAGTTTGGGGGAGACTAGCAATCAGCCCCAGCATTTT. Its protein is CASSLGETSNQPQHF.

The V and J genes are TRBV20-1 and TRBJ2-7, with D uncertain. V shed 4 bases and J shed 4 bases, with 5 bases lying between them. CDR3 size: 10 residues. From germline, CDR1 is DFQATT and CDR2 SNEGSKA (reference sequence). This CDR3 reads CSAKYYEQYF. DNA of the CDR3: TGCAGTGCTAAATATTACGAGCAGTACTTC.

This clonotype appeared many times. The rearrangement uses TRBV12-3 or TRBV12-4 and TRBJ2-3, with D tentatively TRBD1 (6 bases). The V end lost 6 bases, the J end lost 4 bases, and 8 bases lay between the germline ends. The CDR3 covers 12 residues. In DNA form, the CDR3 reads TGTGCCAGCAGAAGGGGGTCAGATACGCAGTATTTT. It encodes CASRRGSDTQYF.

In its sample, this clonotype was seen many times. The chain combines TRBV4-1 with TRBJ1-5; a weak D match, TRBD1 (6 bases). Per the germline V gene, CDR1 is MGHRA and CDR2 is YSYEKL. CDR3 length: 15 residues. Between the trimmed V and J ends, which lost 7 bases and 6 bases, there was a span of 19 bases. The CDR3 loop is CASTKEQGAGQPQHF. The CDR3 nucleotides are TGCGCCAGCACCAAAGAACAGGGTGCGGGTCAGCCCCAGCATTTT.

This clonotype showed up many times. The chain has TRBV7-9 and TRBJ2-2, with unresolved D. The CDR3 runs 12 residues. V was clipped by 5 bases and J by 6 bases, with 7 bases between them. CDR1 and CDR2 (germline): SEHNR, FQNEAQ (reference sequence). The CDR3 here is CASSKSSGELFF. The CDR3 DNA reads TGTGCCAGCAGCAAGAGTTCCGGGGAGCTGTTTTTT.

Turning to this clonotype: This sequence may be a read error, since a much larger clone differs from it by one base. V and J are TRBV20-1 and TRBJ2-1; no definite D call. V was cut by 3 bases and J by 0 bases, with 18 bases left in between. The CDR3 is made up of 17 amino acids. From germline, CDR1 is DFQATT and CDR2 SNEGSKA (reference sequence). CDR3 DNA: TGCAGTGCTAGGGGAAAAGGTGACGGGCACTCCTACAATGAGCAGTTCTTC. Residues: CSARGKGDGHSYNEQFF.

V usage is TRBV25-1 and J usage is TRBJ2-6; no firm D call. With 7 bases removed from V and 0 bases from J, the gap between germline ends came to 4 bases. CDR1 is MGHDK, CDR2 SYGVNS, per germline. The CDR3 consists of 13 residues. The CDR3 DNA sequence: TGTGCCAGCACAGCCTCTGGGGCCAACGTCCTGACTTTC. This sequence encodes CASTASGANVLTF.

This clonotype was counted many times. This chain uses TRBV20-1 with TRBJ2-1; 7 bases map to TRBD1. V shed 5 bases and J 0 bases; nucleotides not matched to a gene: 7. This CDR3 is built from 15 residues. CDR1 DFQATT and CDR2 SNEGSKA come from the germline V gene (reference sequence). The CDR3 DNA reads as TGCAGTGCTCCGGACAGGACCCGCTCCTACAATGAGCAGTTCTTC. Translating gives CSAPDRTRSYNEQFF.